The present TCR beta chain was sequenced within a study of T cell repertoires in cytomegalovirus infection. Looking at the study overall: Both a matching HLA type and CMV infection were indicated by public TCR beta signatures. Overall study findings and caveats: The study identified carriers of CMV plus the relevant HLA from cumulative public TCR beta family frequency.

This clonotype was seen repeatedly, ten times or more. Its antigen is not identified. TCRdb reprocessed the reads via MiXCR and lists one record per CDR3 protein. The sample shows almost 500,000 distinct CDR3 sequences, 10% to 12% of them seen only once. Germline-derived CDR1 and CDR2 are SGHRS and YFSETQ. This CDR3 has 14 amino acids. Trimming pared 2 bases from V and 10 bases from J, leaving 13 bases between. The genes are TRBV5-1 and TRBJ1-6, with TRBD1 as a possible D gene (5 bases). Source material: PBMCs. The receptor's source is a human donor in good health (CMV status not recorded). Some clones in this sample may be carry-over from other donors' samples. CDR3 DNA sequence: TGCGCCAGCAGCTTAGAGGGGAATGGCTCACCCCTCCACTTT. Protein sequence: CASSLEGNGSPLHF. The whole variable domain, remainder taken from reference TRBV5-1 and TRBJ1-6, is KAGVTQTPRYLIKTRGQQVTLSCSPISGHRSVSWYQQTPGQGLQFLFEYFSETQRNKGNFPGRFSGRQFSNSRSEMNVSTLELGDSALYLCASSLEGNGSPLHFGNGTRLTVT.